A single sample is the source of the 27 T cell receptor beta chains below, sequenced in a study of OX40 agonist ivuxolimab in advanced cancers. Data came from immunoSEQ multiplex PCR; TCRdb stores just in-frame clones and leaves some out. The data show tens of thousands of clones, about nine tenths seen once. Sequenced material: CD4+ or CD8+ T cells sorted from blood, taken in a trial of the OX40 agonist ivuxolimab. The origin of the receptors is an adult with an advanced solid tumor such as melanoma, head and neck, liver or kidney cancer.

V usage is TRBV7-2 and J usage is TRBJ1-3; a weak D match, TRBD1 (5 bases). The CDR3 spans 15 residues. Trimming cost V 8 bases and J 2 bases, with 16 bases left between them. CDR1 and CDR2 (germline): SGHTA, FQGNSA. CDR3 protein: CASGPGGAAGNTIYF. The CDR3 DNA follows: TGTGCCAGCGGACCAGGCGGGGCAGCTGGAAACACCATATATTTT.

The rearrangement links TRBV19 to TRBJ2-3; D possibly corresponds to TRBD1 (6 bases). V shed 1 base and J shed 3 bases, with 8 bases lying between them. CDR1 LNHDA and CDR2 SQIVND come from the germline V gene (reference sequence). CDR3 length: 14 residues. CDR3 in amino acids: CASSIGQGTDTQYF. Written as DNA, the CDR3 is TGTGCCAGTAGTATAGGGCAGGGGACAGATACGCAGTATTTT.

The chain employs TRBV5-1 and TRBJ2-7; TRBD2 aligns across 10 bases. The CDR3 length is 15 residues. Germline-derived CDR1 and CDR2 are SGHRS and YFSETQ. V trimming: 0 bases; J trimming: 4 bases; junction bases outside the gene matches: 4. CDR3 residues: CASSLGLAGVYEQYF. In DNA form, the CDR3 reads TGCGCCAGCAGCTTGGGGCTAGCGGGAGTGTACGAGCAGTACTTC.

The chain uses TRBV28 and TRBJ1-2, with D unclear. Germline-derived CDR1 and CDR2 are MDHEN and SYDVKM. CDR3 size: 12 residues. V was cut by 5 bases and J by 5 bases, with 9 bases left in between. DNA for the CDR3: TGTGCCAGCAGTCAGGAAATTTATGGCTACACCTTC. It codes for CASSQEIYGYTF.

The genes are TRBV28 and TRBJ1-2; D perhaps matches TRBD1 (5 bases). Germline V gene lookup returns CDR1 MDHEN and CDR2 SYDVKM. This CDR3 is built from 15 residues. The V and J ends lost 5 bases and 7 bases respectively, with 20 bases between them. The CDR3: CASSPDSTWVSGYTF. The CDR3 nucleotides are TGTGCCAGCAGTCCCGACAGTACTTGGGTATCTGGCTACACCTTC.

The chain combines TRBV9 with TRBJ2-1; D remains ambiguous. Germline V lookup: CDR1 SGDLS, CDR2 YYNGEE. The V end lost 0 bases, the J end lost 5 bases, and 12 bases lay between the germline ends. The CDR3 consists of 15 residues. CDR3 loop: CASSVGQAINNEQFF. CDR3 DNA sequence: TGTGCCAGCAGCGTAGGTCAGGCTATCAACAATGAGCAGTTCTTC.

V is TRBV19 and J is TRBJ2-1, with 7 bases matching TRBD1. The CDR3 consists of 15 residues. Germline loops: CDR1 LNHDA, CDR2 SQIVND (reference sequence). Trimming at V came to 5 bases and at J to 0 bases, leaving 4 bases not matched to a gene. CDR3 sequence reads: CASSVQGSSYNEQFF. DNA of the CDR3: TGTGCCAGTAGTGTACAGGGGAGCTCCTACAATGAGCAGTTCTTC.

This clone was found a few times. The rearrangement links TRBV25-1 to TRBJ1-6, with TRBD1 matching 8 bases. The CDR3 sequence is 13 residues long. CDR1 and CDR2 from the germline V gene are MGHDK and SYGVNS. With 4 bases clipped from V and 7 bases from J, the junction kept 0 bases outside the gene matches. The CDR3: CASSGTGNSPLHF. The DNA for the CDR3 is TGTGCCAGCAGTGGGACAGGGAATTCACCCCTCCACTTT. The full variable domain, rest sourced from reference TRBV25-1 and TRBJ1-6, is EADIYQTPRYLVIGTGKKITLECSQTMGHDKMYWYQQDPGMELHLIHYSYGVNSTEKGDLSSESTVSRIRTEHFPLTLESARPSHTSQYLCASSGTGNSPLHFGNGTRLTVT.

The J gene is TRBJ2-2, the V gene TRBV7-2, with no clear D. Germline values: CDR1 SGHTA, CDR2 FQGNSA. V lost 1 base to trimming and J lost 0 bases, with 9 bases between them. This CDR3 has 16 amino acids. The chain's CDR3 is CASSLGWAANTGELFF. The CDR3 DNA reads as TGTGCCAGCAGCTTAGGGTGGGCAGCGAACACCGGGGAGCTGTTTTTT.

The V and J genes are TRBV19 and TRBJ2-7; D may be TRBD1 (5 bases). CDR1 and CDR2 from the germline V gene are LNHDA and SQIVND (reference sequence). V was shortened by 3 bases and J by 1 base, with 7 bases between the two germline ends. The CDR3 is 13 amino acids. As DNA, the CDR3 is TGTGCCAGTAGTATTAAGGGGTCCTACGAGCAGTACTTC. The encoded protein is CASSIKGSYEQYF.

V and J are TRBV19 and TRBJ2-5, with TRBD2 identical over 10 bases. Trimming cost V 3 bases and J 5 bases; bases outside gene matches: 9. Germline CDR1 LNHDA, CDR2 SQIVND (reference sequence). CDR3 length equals 16 residues. CDR3 residues: CASSIGAGGLGETQYF. DNA for the CDR3: TGTGCCAGTAGTATCGGAGCGGGGGGGCTCGGGGAGACCCAGTACTTC.

Remarks on this clone: Within the sample, other DNA sequences also encode this same CDR3. The chain recombines TRBV7-9 with TRBJ2-7, with 7 bases matching TRBD2. From germline, CDR1 is SEHNR and CDR2 FQNEAQ (reference sequence). This CDR3 region has 16 residues. Trimming removed 0 bases from V and 0 bases from J; junction bases left unmatched: 5. CDR3: CASSLARLADSYEQYF. In DNA, the CDR3 is TGTGCCAGCAGCTTAGCGCGGCTAGCGGACTCCTACGAGCAGTACTTC.

This sequence joins TRBV5-4 and TRBJ1-1; D uncertain. Germline V gives CDR1 SGHNT, CDR2 YYREEE (reference sequence). The CDR3 loop spans 18 amino acids. The V end was cut by 3 bases, the J end by 0 bases, with 21 bases between. This CDR3 is CASSSPGRSIIMNTEAFF. The CDR3 DNA sequence: TGTGCCAGCAGCTCCCCCGGGAGATCGATTATCATGAACACTGAAGCTTTCTTT.

This clone appeared a few times. The chain couples TRBV29-1 to TRBJ1-2; 7 nucleotides match TRBD1. This CDR3 contains 13 residues. Germline CDR1 reads SQVTM; CDR2 reads ANQGSEA. V shed 5 bases, J shed 3 bases, and the junction held 6 bases outside the gene matches. The CDR3, as DNA: TGCAGCGTTTACAGGGGTCTGGACTATGGCTACACCTTC. It encodes CSVYRGLDYGYTF.

The rearrangement links TRBV30 to TRBJ1-4; D remains ambiguous. The ends were cut back, 1 base at V and 10 bases at J, with 7 bases in the middle. There are 11 residues in the CDR3. Germline lookup yields CDR1 GTSNPN and CDR2 SVGIG (reference sequence). CDR3 sequence: CAWSGGGKLFF. CDR3 nucleotides: TGTGCCTGGAGTGGGGGTGGAAAACTGTTTTTT.

V usage is TRBV7-9 and J usage is TRBJ1-1; D call uncertain. From germline, CDR1 is SEHNR and CDR2 FQNEAQ (reference sequence). The CDR3 is 13 residues long. V dropped 1 base and J dropped 5 bases, with 8 bases sitting between them. CDR3 DNA: TGTGCCAGCAGCTTAGAGGGTCAGACTGAAGCTTTCTTT. This gives the protein CASSLEGQTEAFF.

This clone was counted once. The chain has TRBV4-1 and TRBJ1-1, with no clear D. CDR3 size: 14 residues. Between the trimmed V and J ends, which lost 0 bases and 1 base, there was a span of 6 bases. Germline loops: CDR1 MGHRA, CDR2 YSYEKL. CDR3 DNA: TGCGCCAGCAGCCAAGAGAGAAGGAACACTGAAGCTTTCTTT. As protein: CASSQERRNTEAFF.

The chain uses TRBV7-7 and TRBJ2-7; no clear D. The length of the CDR3 is 14 residues. Trimming took off 4 bases at V and 0 bases at J, with 10 bases between the two ends. The germline V gene has CDR1 SSHAT and CDR2 FNYEAQ (reference sequence). CDR3 residues: CASSSSQTSYEQYF. Written as DNA, the CDR3 is TGTGCCAGCAGCTCCTCCCAGACCTCCTACGAGCAGTACTTC.

The chain joins TRBV5-1 to TRBJ2-1; 12 bases agree with TRBD2. Per the germline V gene, CDR1 is SGHRS and CDR2 is YFSETQ. Trimming took 0 bases from V and 8 from J; bases not matched to a gene: 6. The CDR3 has 16 residues. CDR3: CASSLELAGGDDEQFF. The CDR3 coding sequence is TGCGCCAGCAGCTTGGAACTAGCGGGAGGAGACGATGAGCAGTTCTTC.

The V and J genes are TRBV9 and TRBJ2-3; possibly TRBD1 or TRBD2 for D (5 bases each). Germline-derived CDR1 and CDR2 are SGDLS and YYNGEE. Deletions cut 5 bases from V and 0 bases from J, with 19 bases between. This CDR3 is built from 17 residues. CDR3 DNA: TGTGCCAGCAGTGCGAGGGGTGGGAGACCAAGCACAGATACGCAGTATTTT. Protein: CASSARGGRPSTDTQYF.

The genes are TRBV6-6 and TRBJ1-1; D is uncertain. V gave up 6 bases and J gave up 1 base, with 9 bases separating them. Germline V gives CDR1 MNHNY, CDR2 SVGAGI (reference sequence). The CDR3 contains 13 residues. CDR3 sequence reads: CASSLDPNTEAFF. Here the CDR3 DNA reads TGTGCCAGCAGCCTCGATCCGAACACTGAAGCTTTCTTT.

The gene calls are TRBV7-8 and TRBJ2-6, with D hard to call. CDR3 length: 14 amino acids. V gave up 1 base and J gave up 4 bases, with 5 bases separating them. The germline V gene has CDR1 SGHVS and CDR2 FQNEAQ. The CDR3 DNA follows: TGTGCCAGCAGCTTAGGTGTGGGGGCCAACGTCCTGACTTTC. Its protein is CASSLGVGANVLTF.

There are a few counts of this clone. The rearrangement joins TRBV28 to TRBJ1-1, with TRBD1 as a possible D gene (5 bases). V gave up 5 bases and J gave up 4 bases, with 14 bases separating them. The CDR3 consists of 14 residues. The germline V gene has CDR1 MDHEN and CDR2 SYDVKM. CDR3 amino acids: CASSGGGSGTEAFF. CDR3 bases: TGTGCCAGCAGTGGCGGGGGGTCGGGCACTGAAGCTTTCTTT.

The J gene is TRBJ1-1, the V gene TRBV6-5; possible D gene TRBD1, 5 bases. The length of the CDR3 is 15 residues. V was pared by 7 bases and J by 0 bases, with 15 bases between. Germline V lookup: CDR1 MNHEY, CDR2 SVGAGI. The CDR3 here is CASNRGEIMNTEAFF. As DNA, the CDR3 is TGTGCCAGCAACCGGGGGGAGATCATGAACACTGAAGCTTTCTTT.

This clone was detected only a few times. The chain combines TRBV5-5 with TRBJ1-6, with 7 bases fitting TRBD1. The CDR3 spans 15 residues. Unmatched junction bases numbered 5, after V lost 0 bases and J lost 8 bases. In germline, CDR1 is SGHKS, CDR2 YYEKEE (reference sequence). CDR3 sequence: CASSLVPGGYSPLHF. As DNA, the CDR3 is TGTGCCAGCAGCTTGGTCCCAGGGGGATATTCACCCCTCCACTTT.

This clone showed up just once. V and J are TRBV28 and TRBJ1-6; possible D gene TRBD1, 5 bases. This CDR3 is 16 amino acids long. Germline V CDR1 and CDR2: MDHEN, SYDVKM. The germline V and J ends were trimmed by 2 bases and 14 bases, with 22 bases remaining between them. The CDR3 DNA reads TGTGCCAGCAGTTTAGGCGGCAGGGTAATGGCGTTGACCCTCCACTTT. This sequence encodes CASSLGGRVMALTLHF.

The chain is built from TRBV19 and TRBJ2-4, with TRBD1 matching 10 bases. This CDR3 is built from 16 residues. The J segment lost 1 base and the V segment lost 5 bases, leaving 5 bases of the junction unmatched. CDR1 is LNHDA and CDR2 is SQIVND in the germline V gene (reference sequence). CDR3 region: CASSDRGRGAKNIQYF. The CDR3 DNA follows: TGTGCCAGTAGTGACAGGGGGCGCGGGGCCAAAAACATTCAGTACTTC.